This T cell receptor (beta chain) was sequenced in a study of T-cell reconstitution after alpha-beta-depleted transplantation in children. This CDR3 is built from 14 residues. The ends lost 5 bases at V and 6 bases at J; junction bases unmatched: 5. Germline lookup yields CDR1 DFQATT and CDR2 SNEGSKA (reference sequence). The TCRbeta library was prepared with unique molecular identifiers. One entry per CDR3 protein results from TCRdb running MiXCR on the PCR reads. The sample carries roughly 490,000 distinct CDR3 sequences, about an eighth recorded once. Findings and caveats of the study: Where some patients showed high TCRbeta diversity at day 60, it came from recipient T cells and thymic progenitors that had survived.

Only a few counts were recorded for this clonotype. The target antigen is unknown. The TCR sequence derives from a female patient between 2 and 15 years old who had a stem cell transplant for aplastic anemia, so the T cells may come from the graft donor. V and J are TRBV20-1 and TRBJ1-5, with 12 bases identical to TRBD1. The input for sequencing was PBMCs, mostly from graft donor cells, taken 180 days after TCRalphabeta/CD19-depleted stem cell transplant. The CDR3 loop reads CSAPGTGGGQPQHF. CDR3 sequence (DNA): TGCAGTGCTCCCGGGACAGGGGGCGGTCAGCCCCAGCATTTT.